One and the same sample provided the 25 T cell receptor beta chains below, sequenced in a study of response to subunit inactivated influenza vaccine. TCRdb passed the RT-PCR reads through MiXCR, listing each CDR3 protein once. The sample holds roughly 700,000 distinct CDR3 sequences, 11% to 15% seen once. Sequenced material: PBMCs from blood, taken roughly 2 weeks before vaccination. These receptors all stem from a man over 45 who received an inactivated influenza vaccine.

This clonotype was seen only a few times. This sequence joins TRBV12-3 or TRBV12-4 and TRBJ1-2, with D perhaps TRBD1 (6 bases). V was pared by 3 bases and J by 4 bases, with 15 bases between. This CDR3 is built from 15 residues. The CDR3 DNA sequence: TGTGCCAGCAGTTTGGCCCACAGGGTTTCCTATGGCTACACCTTC. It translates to CASSLAHRVSYGYTF.

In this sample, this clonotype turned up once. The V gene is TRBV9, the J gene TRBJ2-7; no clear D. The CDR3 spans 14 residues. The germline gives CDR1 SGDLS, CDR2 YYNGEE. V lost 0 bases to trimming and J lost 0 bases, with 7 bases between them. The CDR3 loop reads CASSVAANSYEQYF. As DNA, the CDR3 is TGTGCCAGCAGCGTAGCGGCCAACTCCTACGAGCAGTACTTC.

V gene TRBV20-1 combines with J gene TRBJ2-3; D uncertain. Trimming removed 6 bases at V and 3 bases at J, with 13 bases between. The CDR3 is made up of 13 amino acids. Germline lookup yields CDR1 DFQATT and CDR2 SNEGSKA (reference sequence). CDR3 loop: CSAPPVGTDTQYF. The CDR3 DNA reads TGCAGTGCCCCTCCCGTAGGTACAGATACGCAGTATTTT.

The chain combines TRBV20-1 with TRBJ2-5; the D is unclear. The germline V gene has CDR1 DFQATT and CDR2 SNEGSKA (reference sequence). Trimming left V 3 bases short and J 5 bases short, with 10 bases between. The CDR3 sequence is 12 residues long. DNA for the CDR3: TGCAGTGCTAGGGCGAATTGGGAGACCCAGTACTTC. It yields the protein CSARANWETQYF.

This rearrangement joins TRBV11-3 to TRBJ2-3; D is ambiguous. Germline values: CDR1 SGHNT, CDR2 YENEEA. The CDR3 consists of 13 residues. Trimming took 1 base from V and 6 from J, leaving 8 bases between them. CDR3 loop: CASSLGPEDTQYF. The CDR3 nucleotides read TGTGCCAGCAGCTTAGGTCCGGAGGATACGCAGTATTTT. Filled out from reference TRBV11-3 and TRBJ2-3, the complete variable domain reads EAGVVQSPRYKIIEKKQPVAFWCNPISGHNTLYWYLQNLGQGPELLIRYENEEAVDDSQLPKDRFSAERLKGVDSTLKIQPAELGDSAVYLCASSLGPEDTQYFGPGTRLTVL.

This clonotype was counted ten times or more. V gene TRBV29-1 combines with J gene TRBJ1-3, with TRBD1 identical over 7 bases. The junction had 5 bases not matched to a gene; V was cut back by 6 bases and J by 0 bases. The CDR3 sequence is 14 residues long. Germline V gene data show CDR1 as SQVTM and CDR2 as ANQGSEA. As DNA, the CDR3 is TGCAGCGTGACCAGGGACAGCTCTGGAAACACCATATATTTT. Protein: CSVTRDSSGNTIYF.

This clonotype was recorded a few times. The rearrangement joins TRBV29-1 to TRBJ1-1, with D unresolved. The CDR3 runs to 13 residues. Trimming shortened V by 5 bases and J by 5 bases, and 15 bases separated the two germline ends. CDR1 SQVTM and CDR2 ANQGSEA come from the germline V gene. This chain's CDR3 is CSVWYAPSTEAFF. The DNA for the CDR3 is TGCAGCGTTTGGTACGCTCCCTCTACTGAAGCTTTCTTT.

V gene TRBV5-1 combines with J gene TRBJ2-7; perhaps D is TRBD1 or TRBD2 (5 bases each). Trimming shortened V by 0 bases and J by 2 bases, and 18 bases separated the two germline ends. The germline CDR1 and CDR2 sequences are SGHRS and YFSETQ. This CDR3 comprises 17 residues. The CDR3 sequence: CASSLVGPSQEPYEQYF. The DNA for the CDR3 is TGCGCCAGCAGCTTGGTGGGACCATCCCAAGAACCCTACGAGCAGTACTTC.

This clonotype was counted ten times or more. Here the CDR3 reads CASSLARQSEQFF. In DNA, the CDR3 is TGTGCCAGCAGTTTAGCGCGGCAAAGTGAGCAGTTCTTC. The V call is TRBV12-3 or TRBV12-4, the J call TRBJ2-1; D is unclear. The CDR3 contains 13 residues. The ends were cut back, 0 bases at V and 9 bases at J, with 9 bases in the middle.

The CDR3 spells CASSYSIRAGKNEQYF. DNA of the CDR3: TGTGCCAGCAGTTACTCGATAAGGGCCGGGAAAAACGAGCAGTACTTC. The chain recombines TRBV6-2 or TRBV6-3 with TRBJ2-7, with D possibly being TRBD2 (5 bases). This CDR3 region has 16 residues. Per the germline V gene, CDR1 is MNHEY and CDR2 is SVGEGT. With 0 bases removed from V and 5 bases from J, the gap between germline ends came to 17 bases.

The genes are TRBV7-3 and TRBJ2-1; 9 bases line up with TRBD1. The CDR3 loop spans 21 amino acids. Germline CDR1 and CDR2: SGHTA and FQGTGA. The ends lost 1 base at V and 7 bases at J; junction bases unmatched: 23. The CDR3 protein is CASSLIDKGQGSSGLSNEQFF. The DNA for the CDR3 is TGTGCCAGCAGCTTAATTGATAAGGGACAGGGTTCTAGCGGACTATCAAATGAGCAGTTCTTC.

The CDR3 is CSVTRTGQGSRNEQYF. The CDR3 nucleotides read TGCAGCGTCACAAGAACCGGACAGGGCTCCAGAAACGAGCAGTACTTC. This sequence joins TRBV29-1 and TRBJ2-7; 8 bases are a match to TRBD1. The junction had 18 bases not matched to a gene; V was cut back by 6 bases and J by 5 bases. The CDR3 has 16 amino acids. CDR1 and CDR2 (germline): SQVTM, ANQGSEA.

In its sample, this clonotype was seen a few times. CDR3 DNA sequence: TGCAGTGCTAGAGCTATTAACAATCAGCCCCAGCATTTT. This sequence encodes CSARAINNQPQHF. The chain is built from TRBV20-1 and TRBJ1-5; D is unresolved. The germline V gene has CDR1 DFQATT and CDR2 SNEGSKA (reference sequence). Trimming removed 1 base at V and 3 bases at J, with 7 bases between. CDR3 length: 13 residues.

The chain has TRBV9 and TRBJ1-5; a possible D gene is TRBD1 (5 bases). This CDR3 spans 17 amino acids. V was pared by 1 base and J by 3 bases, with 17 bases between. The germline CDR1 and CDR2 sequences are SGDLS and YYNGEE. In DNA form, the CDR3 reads TGTGCCAGCAGCGTATTTCTTCAGGGAGTCATCAATCAGCCCCAGCATTTT. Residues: CASSVFLQGVINQPQHF.

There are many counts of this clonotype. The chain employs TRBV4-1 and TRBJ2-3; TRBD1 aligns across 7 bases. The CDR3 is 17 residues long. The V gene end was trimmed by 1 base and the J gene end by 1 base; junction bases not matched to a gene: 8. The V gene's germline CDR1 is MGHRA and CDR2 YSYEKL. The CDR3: CASSQGEQGGGTDTQYF. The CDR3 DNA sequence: TGCGCCAGCAGCCAAGGGGAGCAAGGGGGCGGCACAGATACGCAGTATTTT.

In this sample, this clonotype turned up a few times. The CDR3 DNA reads TGTGCCAGCAGCTTGGAACACTTTAGCAATCAGCCCCAGCATTTT. This encodes CASSLEHFSNQPQHF. The chain is built from TRBV5-5 and TRBJ1-5; D call uncertain. The V end lost 0 bases, the J end lost 0 bases, and 7 bases lay between the germline ends. CDR1 is SGHKS, CDR2 YYEKEE, per germline (reference sequence). CDR3 size: 15 residues.

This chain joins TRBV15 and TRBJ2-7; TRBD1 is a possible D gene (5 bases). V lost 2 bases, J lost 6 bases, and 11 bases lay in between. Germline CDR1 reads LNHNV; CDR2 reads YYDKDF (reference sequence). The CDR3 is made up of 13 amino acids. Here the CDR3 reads CATSRLERGEQYF. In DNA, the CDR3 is TGTGCCACCAGCAGACTCGAAAGGGGCGAGCAGTACTTC.

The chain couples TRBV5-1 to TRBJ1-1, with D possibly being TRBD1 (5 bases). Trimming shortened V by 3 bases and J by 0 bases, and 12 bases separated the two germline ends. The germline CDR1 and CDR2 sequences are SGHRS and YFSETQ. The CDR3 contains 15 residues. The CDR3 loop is CASSWMTALNTEAFF. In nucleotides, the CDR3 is TGCGCCAGCAGCTGGATGACAGCCTTGAACACTGAAGCTTTCTTT.

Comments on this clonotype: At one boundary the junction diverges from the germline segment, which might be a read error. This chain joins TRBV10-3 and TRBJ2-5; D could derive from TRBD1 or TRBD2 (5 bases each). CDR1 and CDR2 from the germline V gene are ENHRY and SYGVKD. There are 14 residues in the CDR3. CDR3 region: CAISVGTGQETHYF. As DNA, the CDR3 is TGTGCCATCAGTGTAGGGACCGGCCAAGAGACCCACTACTTC.

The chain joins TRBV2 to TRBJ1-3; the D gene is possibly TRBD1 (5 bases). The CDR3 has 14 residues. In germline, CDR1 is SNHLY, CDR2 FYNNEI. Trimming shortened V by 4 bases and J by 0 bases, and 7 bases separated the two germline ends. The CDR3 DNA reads TGTGCCAGCAGTGGACAGCGCTCTGGAAACACCATATATTTT. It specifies CASSGQRSGNTIYF. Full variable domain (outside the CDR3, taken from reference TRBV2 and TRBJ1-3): EPEVTQTPSHQVTQMGQEVILRCVPISNHLYFYWYRQILGQKVEFLVSFYNNEISEKSEIFDDQFSVERPDGSNFTLKIRSTKLEDSAMYFCASSGQRSGNTIYFGEGSWLTVV.

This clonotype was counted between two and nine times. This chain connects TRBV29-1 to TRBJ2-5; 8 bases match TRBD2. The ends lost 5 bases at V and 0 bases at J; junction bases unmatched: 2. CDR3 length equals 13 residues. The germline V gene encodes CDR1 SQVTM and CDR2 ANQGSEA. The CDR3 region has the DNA TGCAGCGTTCGGGGGGGGTACCAAGAGACCCAGTACTTC. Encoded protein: CSVRGGYQETQYF.

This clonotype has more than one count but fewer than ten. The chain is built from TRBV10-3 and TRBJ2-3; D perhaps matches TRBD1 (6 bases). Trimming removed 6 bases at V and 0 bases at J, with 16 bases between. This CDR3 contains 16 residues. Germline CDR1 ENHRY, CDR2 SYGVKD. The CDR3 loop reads CAISAYQGPSTDTQYF. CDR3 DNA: TGTGCCATCAGCGCCTACCAGGGGCCGAGCACAGATACGCAGTATTTT.

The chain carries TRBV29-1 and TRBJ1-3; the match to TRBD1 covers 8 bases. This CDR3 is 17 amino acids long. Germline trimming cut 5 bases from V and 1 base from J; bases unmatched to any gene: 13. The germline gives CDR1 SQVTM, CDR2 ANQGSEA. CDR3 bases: TGCAGCGTTCAAAAGAGGGACAGGTCGTCTTCTGGAAACACCATATATTTT. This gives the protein CSVQKRDRSSSGNTIYF.

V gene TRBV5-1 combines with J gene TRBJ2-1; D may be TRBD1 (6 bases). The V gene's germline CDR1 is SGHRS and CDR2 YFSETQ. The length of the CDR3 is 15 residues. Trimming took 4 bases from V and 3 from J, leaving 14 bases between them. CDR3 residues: CASSPGQTIYNEQFF. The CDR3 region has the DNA TGCGCCAGCAGCCCTGGACAGACGATCTACAATGAGCAGTTCTTC.

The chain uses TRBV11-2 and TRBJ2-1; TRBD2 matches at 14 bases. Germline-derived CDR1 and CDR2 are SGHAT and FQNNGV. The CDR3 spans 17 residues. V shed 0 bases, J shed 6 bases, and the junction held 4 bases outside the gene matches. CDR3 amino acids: CASSLESGLAGGNEQFF. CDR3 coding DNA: TGTGCCAGCAGCTTAGAATCAGGACTAGCGGGAGGCAATGAGCAGTTCTTC.